The text below deals with one T cell receptor (beta chain). The antigen remains undetermined. This sample is drawn from a study of T cell responses to AZD1222 COVID-19 vaccine. Whole-study findings and limits: An increase in Spike-specific TCR breadth and depth was observed after two AZD1222 doses. White British donors predominated, females outnumbered males, and clonal diversity was possibly underestimated. Vaccine-associated CD4 TCRs ranged over spike, dominating at 160-218 and 743-854.

Here immunoSEQ multiplex PCR was the method, and the copy in TCRdb shows in-frame clones only, minus some. The data contain 86,000 or so clones, around nine tenths of them seen just once; the ten biggest clones take up more than 9%. Germline V gene lookup returns CDR1 SGHAT and CDR2 FQNNGV. The CDR3 is 13 residues long. Trimming stripped 3 bases from V and 8 bases from J, with 10 bases between. This TCR came from an adult who received the AZD1222 COVID-19 vaccine. The J gene is TRBJ1-4, the V gene TRBV11-2; D call uncertain. The specimen was peripheral blood, collected 28 days after the second AZD1222 dose. CDR3 sequence reads: CASSFPGGEKLFF. The CDR3 DNA sequence: TGTGCCAGCAGCTTCCCTGGTGGAGAAAAACTGTTTTTT. Using reference TRBV11-2 and TRBJ1-4 for the parts outside the CDR3, the full variable domain is EAGVAQSPRYKIIEKRQSVAFWCNPISGHATLYWYQQILGQGPKLLIQFQNNGVVDDSQLPKDRFSAERLKGVDSTLKIQPAKLEDSAVYLCASSFPGGEKLFFGSGTQLSVL.